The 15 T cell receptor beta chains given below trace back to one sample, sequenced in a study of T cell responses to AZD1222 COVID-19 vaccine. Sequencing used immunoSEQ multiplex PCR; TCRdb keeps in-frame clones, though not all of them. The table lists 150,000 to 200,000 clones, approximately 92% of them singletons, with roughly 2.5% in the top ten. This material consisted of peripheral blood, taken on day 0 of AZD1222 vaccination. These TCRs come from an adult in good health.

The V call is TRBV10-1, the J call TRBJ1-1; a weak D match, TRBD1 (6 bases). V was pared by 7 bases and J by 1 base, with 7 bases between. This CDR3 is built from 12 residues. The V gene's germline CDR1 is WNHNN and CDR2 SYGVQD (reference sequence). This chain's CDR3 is CASKGGNTEAFF. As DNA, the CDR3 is TGCGCCAGCAAAGGGGGGAACACTGAAGCTTTCTTT.

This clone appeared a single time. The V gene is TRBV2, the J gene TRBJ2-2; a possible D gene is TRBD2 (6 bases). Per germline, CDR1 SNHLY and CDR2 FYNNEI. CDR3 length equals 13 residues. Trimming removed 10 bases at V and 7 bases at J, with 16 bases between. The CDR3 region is CATAIRGNGELFF. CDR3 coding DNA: TGTGCCACCGCGATTCGGGGGAACGGGGAGCTGTTTTTT.

CDR3 bases: TGTGCCAGCCTCGAAGGAGGGATGGGGTGGGATGAGTGCTACACCTTC. Amino acids: CASLEGGMGWDECYTF. This chain connects TRBV2 to TRBJ1-2; D remains unclear. The germline V gene has CDR1 SNHLY and CDR2 FYNNEI. The CDR3 covers 16 residues. V dropped 8 bases and J dropped 9 bases, with 28 bases sitting between them.

The CDR3 DNA reads as TGTGCCAGTAGGCAGGAGGGGAACACTGAAGCTTTCTTT. It encodes CASRQEGNTEAFF. This chain uses TRBV19 with TRBJ1-1; D call uncertain. The V and J ends lost 6 bases and 1 base respectively, with 9 bases between them. Germline V gene lookup returns CDR1 LNHDA and CDR2 SQIVND (reference sequence). This CDR3 has 13 residues.

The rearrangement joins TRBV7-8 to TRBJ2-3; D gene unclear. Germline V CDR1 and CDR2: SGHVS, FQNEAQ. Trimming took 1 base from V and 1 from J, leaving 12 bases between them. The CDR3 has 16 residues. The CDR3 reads CASSLVGGVGTDTQYF. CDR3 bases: TGTGCCAGCAGCTTAGTAGGCGGAGTGGGCACAGATACGCAGTATTTT.

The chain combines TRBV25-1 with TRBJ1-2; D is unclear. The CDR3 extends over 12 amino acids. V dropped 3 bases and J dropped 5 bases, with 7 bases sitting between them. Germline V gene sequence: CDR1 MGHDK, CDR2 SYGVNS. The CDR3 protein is CASSDRLYGYTF. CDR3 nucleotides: TGTGCCAGCAGTGACAGACTATATGGCTACACCTTC.

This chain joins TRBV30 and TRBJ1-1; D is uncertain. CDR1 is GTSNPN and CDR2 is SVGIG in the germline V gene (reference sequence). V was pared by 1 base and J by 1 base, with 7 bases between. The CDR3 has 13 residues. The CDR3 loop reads CAWSGPGNTEAFF. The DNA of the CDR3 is TGTGCCTGGAGTGGGCCTGGGAACACTGAAGCTTTCTTT. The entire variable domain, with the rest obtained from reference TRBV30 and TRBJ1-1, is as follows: SQTIHQWPATLVQPVGSPLSLECTVEGTSNPNLYWYRQAAGRGLQLLFYSVGIGQISSEVPQNLSASRPQDRQFILSSKKLLLSDSGFYLCAWSGPGNTEAFFGQGTRLTVV.

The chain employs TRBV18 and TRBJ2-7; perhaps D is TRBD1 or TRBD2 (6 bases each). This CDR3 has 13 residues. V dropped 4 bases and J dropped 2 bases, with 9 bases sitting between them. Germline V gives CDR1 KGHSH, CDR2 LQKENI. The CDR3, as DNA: TGTGCCAGCTCACGAGGGGGGACCTACGAGCAGTACTTC. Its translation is CASSRGGTYEQYF. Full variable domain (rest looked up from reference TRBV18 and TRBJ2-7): NAGVMQNPRHLVRRRGQEARLRCSPMKGHSHVYWYRQLPEEGLKFMVYLQKENIIDESGMPKERFSAEFPKEGPSILRIQQVVRGDSAAYFCASSRGGTYEQYFGPGTRLTVT.

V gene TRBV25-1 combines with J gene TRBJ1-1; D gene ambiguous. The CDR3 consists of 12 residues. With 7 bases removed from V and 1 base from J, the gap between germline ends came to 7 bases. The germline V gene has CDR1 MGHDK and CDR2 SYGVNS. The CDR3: CASKAANTEAFF. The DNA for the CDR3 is TGTGCCAGCAAGGCAGCGAACACTGAAGCTTTCTTT. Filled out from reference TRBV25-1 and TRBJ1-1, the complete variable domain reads EADIYQTPRYLVIGTGKKITLECSQTMGHDKMYWYQQDPGMELHLIHYSYGVNSTEKGDLSSESTVSRIRTEHFPLTLESARPSHTSQYLCASKAANTEAFFGQGTRLTVV.

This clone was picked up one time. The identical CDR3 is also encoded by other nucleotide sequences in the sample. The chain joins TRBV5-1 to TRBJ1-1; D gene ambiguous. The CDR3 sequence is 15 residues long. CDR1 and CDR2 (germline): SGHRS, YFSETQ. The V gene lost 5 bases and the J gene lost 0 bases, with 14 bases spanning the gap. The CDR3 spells CASSLDGVMNTEAFF. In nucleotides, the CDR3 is TGCGCCAGCAGTCTCGACGGCGTCATGAACACTGAAGCTTTCTTT.

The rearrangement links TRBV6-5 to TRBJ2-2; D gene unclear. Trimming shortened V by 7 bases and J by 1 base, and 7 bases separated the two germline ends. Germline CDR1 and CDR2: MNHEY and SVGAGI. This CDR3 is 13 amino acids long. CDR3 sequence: CASKLGNTGELFF. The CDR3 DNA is TGTGCCAGCAAGCTGGGGAACACCGGGGAGCTGTTTTTT.

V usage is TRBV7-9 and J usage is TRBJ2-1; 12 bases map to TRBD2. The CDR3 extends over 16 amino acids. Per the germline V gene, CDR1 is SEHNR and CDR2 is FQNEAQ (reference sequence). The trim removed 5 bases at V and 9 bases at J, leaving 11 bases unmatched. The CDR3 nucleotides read TGTGCCAGCAGCCCAACCCCTAGCGGGAGGGCCGGTGAGCAGTTCTTC. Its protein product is CASSPTPSGRAGEQFF.

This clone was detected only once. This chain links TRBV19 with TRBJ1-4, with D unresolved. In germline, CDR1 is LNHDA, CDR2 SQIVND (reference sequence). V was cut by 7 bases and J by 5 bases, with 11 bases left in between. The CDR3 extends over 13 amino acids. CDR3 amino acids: CASKEAGNEKLFF. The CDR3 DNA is TGTGCCAGTAAGGAGGCCGGGAATGAAAAACTGTTTTTT.

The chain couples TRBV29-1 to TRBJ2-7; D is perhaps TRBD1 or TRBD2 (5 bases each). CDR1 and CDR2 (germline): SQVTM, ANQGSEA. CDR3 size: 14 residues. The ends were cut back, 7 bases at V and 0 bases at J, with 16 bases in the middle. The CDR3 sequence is CSARGTESSYEQYF. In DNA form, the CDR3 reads TGCAGCGCCCGAGGGACGGAAAGCTCCTACGAGCAGTACTTC.

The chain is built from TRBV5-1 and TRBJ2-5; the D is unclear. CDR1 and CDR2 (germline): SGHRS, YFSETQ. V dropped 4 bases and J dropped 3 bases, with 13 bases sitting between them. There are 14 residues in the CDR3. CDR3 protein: CASSPYTLKETQYF. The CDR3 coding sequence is TGCGCCAGCAGCCCATACACCCTGAAAGAGACCCAGTACTTC.